The 8 T cell receptor beta chains in this list originate from one sample, sequenced in a study of CD8 T cells in Susac syndrome. It was with random hexamers that about 0.45 to 1 ug RNA was reverse transcribed. From the immunoSEQ multiplex PCR reads, TCRdb called clonotypes with MiXCR, one entry per CDR3 protein. The repertoire has about 190,000 distinct CDR3 sequences, about 94% of them found once; the top ten carry approximately 0.1%. The sequencing sample was made of CD4+ T cells from PBMCs. The receptors derive from a human donor with Susac syndrome.

V gene TRBV6-2 or TRBV6-3 combines with J gene TRBJ2-1; D is ambiguous. Trimming pared 9 bases from V and 12 bases from J, leaving 15 bases between. The germline gives CDR1 MNHEY, CDR2 SVGEGT. This CDR3 spans 11 amino acids. This CDR3 is CASGNFWLQFF. DNA for the CDR3: TGTGCCAGTGGGAATTTCTGGCTGCAGTTCTTC.

The rearrangement joins TRBV7-8 to TRBJ1-1; D might be TRBD1 (5 bases). Germline CDR1 is SGHVS and CDR2 is FQNEAQ. V lost 2 bases to trimming and J lost 2 bases, with 15 bases between them. CDR3 length equals 16 residues. The chain's CDR3 is CASSLLANGGNTEAFF. CDR3 nucleotides: TGTGCCAGCAGCTTACTTGCCAATGGGGGAAACACTGAAGCTTTCTTT.

The chain is built from TRBV27 and TRBJ2-7, with 11 bases identical to TRBD2. This CDR3 is 15 amino acids long. Unmatched junction bases numbered 13, after V lost 8 bases and J lost 7 bases. In germline, CDR1 is MNHEY, CDR2 SMNVEV (reference sequence). The CDR3 region has the DNA TGTGCCAGCGGACTTAGCGGGGGGGCAGTAAGGGAGCAGTACTTC. Encoded protein: CASGLSGGAVREQYF.

The V gene is TRBV30, the J gene TRBJ2-3, with 11 bases matching TRBD2. The germline gives CDR1 GTSNPN, CDR2 SVGIG (reference sequence). Germline trimming cut 0 bases from V and 3 bases from J; bases unmatched to any gene: 17. This CDR3 comprises 20 residues. For the CDR3, the DNA is TGTGCCTGGAGTGTATTTATCCTAGCGGGGGGAAGCCTACAAACAGATACGCAGTATTTT. Protein sequence: CAWSVFILAGGSLQTDTQYF.

The gene calls are TRBV14 and TRBJ2-1; 12 positions match TRBD2. The germline CDR1 and CDR2 sequences are SGHDN and FVKESK. The CDR3 loop spans 15 amino acids. With V trimmed by 4 bases and J by 9 bases, 7 bases remained unmatched. The CDR3 protein is CASSLRLAGVGEQFF. DNA for the CDR3: TGTGCCAGCAGCCTGCGACTAGCGGGGGTAGGTGAGCAGTTCTTC.

The chain employs TRBV5-8 and TRBJ2-7, with 12 bases that match TRBD1. This CDR3 region has 16 residues. Germline V gene data show CDR1 as SGHTS and CDR2 as YDEGEE. J lost 7 bases, V lost 5 bases, and 13 bases had no gene match. CDR3 nucleotides: TGTGCCAGCAGGTACATGTCGGGACAGGGGGCTGGGGAGCAGTACTTC. The encoded protein is CASRYMSGQGAGEQYF.

The chain combines TRBV20-1 with TRBJ1-5, with D uncertain. This CDR3 region has 15 residues. Germline CDR1 DFQATT, CDR2 SNEGSKA (reference sequence). Trimming took off 1 base at V and 0 bases at J, with 10 bases between the two ends. CDR3: CSARVRSYSNQPQHF. CDR3 nucleotides: TGCAGTGCTAGAGTTCGTTCGTATAGCAATCAGCCCCAGCATTTT.

This rearrangement joins TRBV18 to TRBJ1-1; TRBD1 is a possible D gene (5 bases). This CDR3 comprises 14 residues. Germline V gene lookup returns CDR1 KGHSH and CDR2 LQKENI. V was shortened by 1 base and J by 7 bases, with 13 bases between the two germline ends. This chain's CDR3 is CASSPLLGQGEAFF. CDR3 DNA: TGTGCCAGCTCACCACTATTAGGGCAGGGTGAAGCTTTCTTT.